The sequence of this TCR beta chain was determined in a study of T cell repertoires in aging, cancer and after chemotherapy. Study results and limitations: In healthy donors, age-related TCR diversity loss mainly reflected lost richness. The repertoire data cannot show anything about immunological memory following chemotherapy.

Comment on this clonotype: Its antigen is undetermined.

CDR1 and CDR2 (germline): MNHEY, SVGEGT. Between the trimmed V and J ends, which lost 9 bases and 2 bases, there was a span of 20 bases. The length of the CDR3 is 15 residues. TRB rearrangements spanning V, D and J were amplified using mixed TRB-A/B primers. Each CDR3 protein gets one entry after TCRdb re-called the multiplex PCR reads with MiXCR. The repertoire has under 6,500 distinct CDR3 sequences, about 34% of them found once; the top ten carry 14%. TCR beta rearrangements were amplified from peripheral blood genomic DNA. The source material was blood. V usage is TRBV6-2 or TRBV6-3 and J usage is TRBJ2-7, with D unclear. The receptor comes from a human donor with a blood cancer. The CDR3 DNA reads TGTGCCAGTCTGAGCCGCCAGGTCTCCCCCTACGAGCAGTACTTC. This sequence encodes CASLSRQVSPYEQYF.